These 17 T cell receptor beta chains share one sample of origin, sequenced in a study of T-cell reconstitution after alpha-beta-depleted transplantation in children. TCRbeta library construction was performed incorporating unique molecular identifiers. TCRdb used MiXCR to reprocess the PCR reads, holding one entry per CDR3 protein. The sample gives roughly 100,000 distinct CDR3 sequences, approximately 6% of which show up once; roughly 6.1% is in the top ten. The specimen was PBMCs, mostly from graft donor cells, collected 60 days after TCRalphabeta/CD19-depleted stem cell transplant. The source of these receptors is a female patient aged 2-10 years who had a stem cell transplant for Fanconi anemia, so the T cells may come from the graft donor.

About this clonotype itself: A much larger clone differs from this one at a single base, so this may be a read error. This chain connects TRBV19 to TRBJ2-1; no clear D. This CDR3 is built from 15 residues. The germline CDR1 and CDR2 sequences are LNHDA and SQIVND (reference sequence). Deletions cut 4 bases from V and 0 bases from J, with 10 bases between. The CDR3 coding sequence is TGTGCCAGTAGTACAGTTCGGAGCTCCTACAATGAGCAGTTCTTC. Protein sequence: CASSTVRSSYNEQFF. Complete variable domain (other parts from reference TRBV19 and TRBJ2-1): DGGITQSPKYLFRKEGQNVTLSCEQNLNHDAMYWYRQDPGQGLRLIYYSQIVNDFQKGDIAEGYSVSREKKESFPLTVTSAQKNPTAFYLCASSTVRSSYNEQFFGPGTRLTVL.

This clonotype was recorded at least ten times. The CDR3: CASSLVGVEKLFF. DNA for the CDR3: TGTGCCAGCAGCTTGGTGGGAGTGGAAAAACTGTTTTTT. The V gene is TRBV5-4, the J gene TRBJ1-4; D call uncertain. From germline, CDR1 is SGHNT and CDR2 YYREEE (reference sequence). This CDR3 comprises 13 residues. Trimming took 0 bases from V and 8 from J, leaving 8 bases between them. Filled out from reference TRBV5-4 and TRBJ1-4, the complete variable domain reads ETGVTQSPTHLIKTRGQQVTLRCSSQSGHNTVSWYQQALGQGPQFIFQYYREEENGRGNFPPRFSGLQFPNYSSELNVNALELDDSALYLCASSLVGVEKLFFGSGTQLSVL.

This clonotype has at least ten counts. The chain joins TRBV5-1 to TRBJ2-5; D perhaps matches TRBD2 (5 bases). Between the trimmed V and J ends, which lost 5 bases and 7 bases, there was a span of 15 bases. This CDR3 has 13 amino acids. The germline V gene has CDR1 SGHRS and CDR2 YFSETQ. CDR3 loop: CASRDDPRGTQYF. The DNA of the CDR3 is TGCGCCAGCAGGGATGACCCCCGGGGGACCCAGTACTTC.

This clonotype has more than one count but fewer than ten. The rearrangement links TRBV12-3 or TRBV12-4 to TRBJ1-4; TRBD1 matches at 8 bases. CDR3 length: 18 amino acids. The V and J ends lost 5 bases and 8 bases, in that order; junction bases with no gene match: 19. The chain's CDR3 is CASSPTLAGGAYVEKLFF. CDR3 in DNA: TGTGCCAGCAGTCCGACATTGGCAGGGGGCGCGTATGTAGAAAAACTGTTTTTT.

In this sample, this clonotype turned up many times. This rearrangement joins TRBV7-3 to TRBJ2-1, with a weak D call TRBD2 (7 bases). CDR1 and CDR2 (germline): SGHTA, FQGTGA. The CDR3 contains 15 residues. V was pared by 2 bases and J by 8 bases, with 16 bases between. The CDR3 loop reads CASSLFGGANHEQFF. The DNA for the CDR3 is TGTGCCAGCAGCTTATTTGGGGGGGCGAACCATGAGCAGTTCTTC.

This clonotype showed up many times. The chain joins TRBV7-2 to TRBJ2-1, with 7 bases matching TRBD2. The germline V gene has CDR1 SGHTA and CDR2 FQGNSA. The length of the CDR3 is 16 residues. Trimming removed 0 bases from V and 3 bases from J; junction bases left unmatched: 5. The CDR3 spells CASSLARLALYNEQFF. CDR3 DNA sequence: TGTGCCAGCAGCTTAGCGAGACTAGCACTCTACAATGAGCAGTTCTTC.

By frequency in the sample, this clonotype is medium-sized. This rearrangement joins TRBV4-2 to TRBJ2-3, with TRBD1 matching 10 bases. This CDR3 region has 16 residues. Looked up from germline, CDR1 is LGHNA and CDR2 is YNFKEQ. V was pared by 0 bases and J by 6 bases, with 6 bases of the junction left unmatched. Written as DNA, the CDR3 is TGTGCCAGCAGCCAAGACCGACAGGGGGCGGGGGATACGCAGTATTTT. Its translation is CASSQDRQGAGDTQYF.

This clonotype has just one count. CDR3: CASMGLRGQETQYF. CDR3 nucleotide sequence: TGTGCCAGCATGGGGTTAAGGGGGCAAGAGACCCAGTACTTC. The chain carries TRBV2 and TRBJ2-5, with TRBD1 as a possible D gene (6 bases). The germline gives CDR1 SNHLY, CDR2 FYNNEI. V lost 7 bases and J lost 2, with 14 bases in between. This CDR3 region has 14 residues.

The chain uses TRBV30 and TRBJ2-7; 7 bases map to TRBD1. CDR1 and CDR2 (germline): GTSNPN, SVGIG (reference sequence). This CDR3 contains 14 residues. After removal of 1 base from V and 3 bases from J, the junction contained 6 bases not matched to a gene. The CDR3 nucleotides read TGTGCCTGGAGTGCAGGGGACAGCTACTACGAGCAGTACTTC. Protein product: CAWSAGDSYYEQYF. Combining the CDR3 with reference TRBV30 and TRBJ2-7 gives the whole variable domain SQTIHQWPATLVQPVGSPLSLECTVEGTSNPNLYWYRQAAGRGLQLLFYSVGIGQISSEVPQNLSASRPQDRQFILSSKKLLLSDSGFYLCAWSAGDSYYEQYFGPGTRLTVT.

As concerns this clonotype: It may be a read error: a sequence one base away is much more abundant. The chain couples TRBV13 to TRBJ1-2; 8 positions agree with TRBD1. Germline values: CDR1 PRHDT, CDR2 FYEKMQ (reference sequence). This CDR3 has 18 residues. The CDR3 sequence is CACSGFGQGPFRNYGYTF. CDR3 nucleotides: TGTGCCTGCAGCGGTTTTGGACAGGGCCCATTCCGGAACTATGGCTACACCTTC.

This clonotype was seen repeatedly, ten times or more. The gene calls are TRBV20-1 and TRBJ2-1, with 8 nucleotides matching TRBD2. The CDR3 has 15 residues. The germline CDR1 and CDR2 sequences are DFQATT and SNEGSKA (reference sequence). Trimming at V came to 5 bases and at J to 3 bases, leaving 9 bases not matched to a gene. CDR3 amino acids: CSASYGTRGYNEQFF. CDR3 nucleotides: TGCAGTGCTTCTTACGGGACTAGAGGCTACAATGAGCAGTTCTTC.

There are many counts of this clonotype. This rearrangement joins TRBV20-1 to TRBJ2-2; D may be TRBD2 (6 bases). V gave up 6 bases and J gave up 5 bases, with 19 bases separating them. This CDR3 has 15 amino acids. Germline assignment: CDR1 DFQATT and CDR2 SNEGSKA (reference sequence). CDR3 DNA sequence: TGCAGTGCCTGGGATCCGGGACTCAAGACCGGGGAGCTGTTTTTT. It codes for CSAWDPGLKTGELFF.

This clonotype was seen ten or more times. The chain's CDR3 is CASSFSGSTGELFF. DNA for the CDR3: TGTGCCAGCAGTTTTTCCGGGAGCACCGGGGAGCTGTTTTTT. The chain recombines TRBV28 with TRBJ2-2; D is possibly TRBD2 (6 bases). The CDR3 extends over 14 amino acids. The V and J ends lost 3 bases and 4 bases respectively, with 9 bases between them. In germline, CDR1 is MDHEN, CDR2 SYDVKM.

This clonotype has a count of ten or more. The V gene is TRBV7-9, the J gene TRBJ2-6; unclear D gene. Trimming removed 5 bases at V and 0 bases at J, with 5 bases between. This CDR3 has 14 residues. Germline loops: CDR1 SEHNR, CDR2 FQNEAQ (reference sequence). The CDR3 DNA sequence: TGTGCCAGCAGCCGTCTCTCTGGGGCCAACGTCCTGACTTTC. It specifies CASSRLSGANVLTF.

Many counts were recorded for this clonotype. The CDR3 nucleotides read TGTGCCAGCAGCTTAGGGGGCGGTCCCTCCTACAATGAGCAGTTCTTC. This gives the protein CASSLGGGPSYNEQFF. This chain connects TRBV7-2 to TRBJ2-1; D may be TRBD1 (5 bases). From germline, CDR1 is SGHTA and CDR2 FQGNSA. Trimming cost V 1 base and J 0 bases, with 10 bases left between them. The length of the CDR3 is 16 residues. The whole variable domain, filled in from reference TRBV7-2 and TRBJ2-1, reads GAGVSQSPSNKVTEKGKDVELRCDPISGHTALYWYRQSLGQGLEFLIYFQGNSAPDKSGLPSDRFSAERTGGSVSTLTIQRTQQEDSAVYLCASSLGGGPSYNEQFFGPGTRLTVL.

This clonotype showed up just a few times. V usage is TRBV3-1 and J usage is TRBJ2-3; perhaps TRBD2 as D (5 bases). The V and J ends lost 4 bases and 0 bases respectively, with 11 bases between them. Germline-derived CDR1 and CDR2 are LGHDT and YNNKEL (reference sequence). The CDR3 runs to 15 residues. This CDR3 reads CASSRGRPSTDTQYF. As DNA, the CDR3 is TGTGCCAGCAGCCGAGGGCGACCAAGCACAGATACGCAGTATTTT.

In this sample, this clonotype turned up many times. This chain links TRBV20-1 with TRBJ2-7; the match to TRBD2 covers 10 bases. Germline V CDR1 and CDR2: DFQATT, SNEGSKA (reference sequence). The ends lost 3 bases at V and 7 bases at J; junction bases unmatched: 15. This CDR3 is built from 16 residues. The CDR3 reads CSASPGPGLAVGEQYF. CDR3 DNA: TGCAGTGCTAGTCCCGGTCCCGGACTAGCGGTTGGGGAGCAGTACTTC.